The rows below give T cell receptor beta chains drawn from one sample of a study of CD8+ T cells in alopecia areata. Clones were sequenced by immunoSEQ multiplex PCR, and TCRdb holds only the in-frame ones, with some missing. Of around 100,000 clones detected, about 40% appear once; the ten largest clones hold around 20%. The input for sequencing was CD8+ T cells sorted from blood, taken at week 24, from a patient treated with tofacitinib. These receptor sequences come from a human donor with alopecia areata. Both conserved end residues are part of each CDR3. The D gene is left open where the match is weak.

v_call d_call cdr3_aa
TRBV9 TRBD2 CASSPTSATNTGELFF
TRBV4-3 NA CASSQDSSPYNEQFF
TRBV27 NA CASSPDGPRDGELFF
TRBV30 TRBD1 CAWRGTGGYEQYF
TRBV7-9 NA CASSLVGNEQFF
TRBV28 NA CASSLFGGQTTGGEQYF
TRBV11-2 TRBD2 CASSFGTSGSYPSYEQYF
TRBV6-4 TRBD1 CASSDGQGEFF
TRBV27 NA CASSITGSRGYTF
TRBV11-2 NA CASSLASGLDTQYF
TRBV29-1 TRBD2 CSTDNGEGNYEQYF
TRBV27 NA CASSFDTNTEAFF
TRBV11-3 TRBD1 CASSEGTGGGWETQYF
TRBV27 TRBD2 CASSFGLAGAYYEQYF
TRBV7-8 NA CASSHAFEKLFF
TRBV28 NA CASSSSYEQYF
TRBV4-1 NA CASSHRDSGETQYF
TRBV5-6 TRBD1 CASSLEGARSPLHF
TRBV25-1 TRBD1 CASRAPPTGSGNTIYF
TRBV6-1 TRBD2 CASSAVAGGIQETQYF
TRBV29-1 TRBD1 CSVPSTGEAFF
TRBV2 NA CAARGENTDTQYF
TRBV7-2 NA CASSLGSNGANVLTF
TRBV6-5 NA CASREYNEQFF
TRBV7-9 NA CASSLVLGASKNIQYF
TRBV6-5 NA CASSSSETQYF
TRBV19 TRBD1 CASSPRTDRRGYTF
TRBV28 NA CASSYTLPQETQYF
TRBV7-6 TRBD2 CASSLAALAGNEQFF
TRBV30 TRBD2 CAWRLAGGPTDTQYF
TRBV9 NA CASSLERGANYGYTF
TRBV6-5 NA CASTPSIFTGELFF
TRBV19 NA CASSRGDTYEQYF
TRBV29-1 NA CSEMGANEQFF
TRBV12-5 TRBD1 CASGHRQGSEAFF
TRBV9 TRBD2 CASSVRGLAGTDTQYF
TRBV4-1 NA CASSQRDLGSNEQFF
TRBV13 NA CASSQGTDTQYF
TRBV5-1 NA CASSSARRSLEQFF
TRBV6-6 NA CASSDYYEQYF
TRBV15 NA CATSSPGEGAFF
TRBV29-1 TRBD1 CSVDRGVNTEAFF
TRBV6-4 NA CASSEVRGAEAFF
TRBV4-1 NA CASSSGRTHNIQYF
TRBV6-5 NA CASSYGTVYGYTF
TRBV7-9 NA CASSPSYEQYF